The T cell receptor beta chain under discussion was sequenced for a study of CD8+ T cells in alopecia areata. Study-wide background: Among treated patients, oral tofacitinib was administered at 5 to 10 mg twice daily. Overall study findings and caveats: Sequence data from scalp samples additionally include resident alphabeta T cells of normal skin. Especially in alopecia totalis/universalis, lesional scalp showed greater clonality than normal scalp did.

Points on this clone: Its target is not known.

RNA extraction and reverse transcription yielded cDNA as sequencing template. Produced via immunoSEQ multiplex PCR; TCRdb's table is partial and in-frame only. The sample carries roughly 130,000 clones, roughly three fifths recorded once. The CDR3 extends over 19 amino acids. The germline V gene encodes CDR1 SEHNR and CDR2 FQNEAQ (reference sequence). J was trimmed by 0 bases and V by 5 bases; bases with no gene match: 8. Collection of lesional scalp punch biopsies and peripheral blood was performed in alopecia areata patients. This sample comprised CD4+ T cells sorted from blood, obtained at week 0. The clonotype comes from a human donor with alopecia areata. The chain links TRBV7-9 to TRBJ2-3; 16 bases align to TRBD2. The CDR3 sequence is CASSPGTSGGARSTDTQYF. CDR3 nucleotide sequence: TGTGCCAGCAGCCCAGGGACTAGCGGGGGGGCACGTAGCACAGATACGCAGTATTTT. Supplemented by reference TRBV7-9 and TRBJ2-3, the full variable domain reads DTGVSQNPRHKITKRGQNVTFRCDPISEHNRLYWYRQTLGQGPEFLTYFQNEAQLEKSRLLSDRFSAERPKGSFSTLEIQRTEQGDSAMYLCASSPGTSGGARSTDTQYFGPGTRLTVL.